Following are 14 T cell receptor beta chains from one sample sequenced in a study of OX40 agonist ivuxolimab in advanced cancers. The library was made by the immunoSEQ multiplex PCR assay. TCRdb obtained this table from immuneACCESS and retained in-frame rearrangements with V and J assigned. These tables miss some clones; where compared with another copy, unresolved V genes account for less than half of the shortfall, and the remainder is unexplained. Present in this sample are 60,000 to 70,000 clones, around 79% of which were seen just once. The biggest ten clones account for more than 5.5% of the sample. The sample here was CD4+ or CD8+ T cells sorted from blood, taken in a trial of the OX40 agonist ivuxolimab. These receptors came from an adult with an advanced solid tumor such as melanoma, head and neck, liver or kidney cancer.

In its sample, this clone was seen a few times. This chain links TRBV14 with TRBJ1-1, with D tentatively TRBD1 (6 bases). The CDR3 loop spans 15 amino acids. The V gene's germline CDR1 is SGHDN and CDR2 FVKESK. Trimming stripped 3 bases from V and 1 base from J, with 12 bases between. DNA for the CDR3: TGTGCCAGCAGCCAGAACAGGGTAAAGAACACTGAAGCTTTCTTT. It codes for CASSQNRVKNTEAFF.

This clone was detected once. The J gene is TRBJ2-5, the V gene TRBV15; the D gene could be TRBD1 or TRBD2 (5 bases each). Germline-derived CDR1 and CDR2 are LNHNV and YYDKDF (reference sequence). This CDR3 is 15 amino acids long. V lost 5 bases and J 4 bases, leaving 17 bases between the germline ends. The CDR3, as DNA: TGTGCCACCAGCGGGGGTTCTGGGGCTGGAGAGACCCAGTACTTC. Protein: CATSGGSGAGETQYF. The complete variable domain, with remaining parts taken from reference TRBV15 and TRBJ2-5, reads DAMVIQNPRYQVTQFGKPVTLSCSQTLNHNVMYWYQQKSSQAPKLLFHYYDKDFNNEADTPDNFQSRRPNTSFCFLDIRSPGLGDTAMYLCATSGGSGAGETQYFGPGTRLLVL.

V usage is TRBV11-1 and J usage is TRBJ2-5; D gene ambiguous. CDR3 length: 13 residues. V was clipped by 7 bases and J by 3 bases, with 12 bases between them. Germline-derived CDR1 and CDR2 are SGHAT and FQDESV (reference sequence). Here the CDR3 DNA reads TGTGCCAGCACTTCGGCCCTTAAAGAGACCCAGTACTTC. It encodes CASTSALKETQYF.

The chain's CDR3 is CASSPRGGGYEQYV. In nucleotides, the CDR3 is TGTGCCAGCAGCCCGCGTGGGGGGGGGTACGAGCAGTACGTC. The rearrangement links TRBV28 to TRBJ2-7; TRBD2 matches at 7 bases. The CDR3 runs to 14 residues. The junction had 9 bases not matched to a gene; V was cut back by 6 bases and J by 4 bases. CDR1 is MDHEN and CDR2 is SYDVKM in the germline V gene.

This clone was picked up a small number of times. The gene calls are TRBV4-3 and TRBJ2-2, with 7 bases that match TRBD2. CDR3 length: 21 residues. From germline, CDR1 is LGHNA and CDR2 YSLEER. The junction had 16 bases not matched to a gene; V was cut back by 0 bases and J by 0 bases. The CDR3 sequence: CASSQDLAGALGHSNTGELFF. The CDR3 nucleotides are TGCGCCAGCAGCCAAGACCTGGCGGGAGCGCTAGGCCACTCGAACACCGGGGAGCTGTTTTTT.

V gene TRBV5-3 combines with J gene TRBJ1-3, with D unresolved. TRBV5-3 is an ORF, and what it does is uncertain. The length of the CDR3 is 16 residues. V lost 1 base, J lost 4 bases, and 15 bases lay in between. CDR3 bases: TGTGCCAGAAGCTTGAGGGTTGGAGAGTCGGGAAACACCATATATTTT. This encodes CARSLRVGESGNTIYF.

This clone has just one count. V is TRBV5-1 and J is TRBJ2-5; 12 nucleotides line up with TRBD2. The trim removed 4 bases at V and 4 bases at J, leaving 5 bases unmatched. The CDR3 has 15 residues. Per the germline V gene, CDR1 is SGHRS and CDR2 is YFSETQ. This chain's CDR3 is CASSKGLAGRETQYF. CDR3 nucleotide sequence: TGCGCCAGCAGCAAAGGACTAGCGGGGAGAGAGACCCAGTACTTC. The full variable domain, with the rest looked up from reference TRBV5-1 and TRBJ2-5, is KAGVTQTPRYLIKTRGQQVTLSCSPISGHRSVSWYQQTPGQGLQFLFEYFSETQRNKGNFPGRFSGRQFSNSRSEMNVSTLELGDSALYLCASSKGLAGRETQYFGPGTRLLVL.

The gene calls are TRBV5-6 and TRBJ2-5; unclear D gene. The CDR3 loop spans 13 amino acids. The V gene lost 0 bases and the J gene lost 5 bases, with 8 bases spanning the gap. Germline CDR1 reads SGHDT; CDR2 reads YYEEEE. Here the CDR3 DNA reads TGTGCCAGCAGCTTGGTGACTTTGGAGACCCAGTACTTC. Translation: CASSLVTLETQYF.

V is TRBV5-1 and J is TRBJ2-5, with 9 bases fitting TRBD1. Germline CDR1 and CDR2: SGHRS and YFSETQ. The V and J ends lost 4 bases and 5 bases, in that order; junction bases with no gene match: 6. The length of the CDR3 is 14 residues. The CDR3 protein is CASSSTGGRETQYF. The DNA of the CDR3 is TGCGCCAGCAGCAGTACAGGGGGCAGGGAGACCCAGTACTTC.

This chain connects TRBV7-2 to TRBJ1-3; the match to TRBD1 covers 9 bases. After removal of 0 bases from V and 2 bases from J, the junction contained 11 bases not matched to a gene. The CDR3 spans 19 residues. Germline V gene lookup returns CDR1 SGHTA and CDR2 FQGNSA. This CDR3 reads CASSLALQGQGRTGNTIYF. DNA of the CDR3: TGTGCCAGCAGCTTAGCCCTACAGGGACAGGGCAGGACTGGAAACACCATATATTTT.

The J gene is TRBJ1-5, the V gene TRBV4-2; TRBD1 aligns across 12 bases. V trimming: 2 bases; J trimming: 6 bases; junction bases outside the gene matches: 5. Germline CDR1 and CDR2: LGHNA and YNFKEQ. This CDR3 spans 16 amino acids. The CDR3 region has the DNA TGTGCCAGCAGCCAAACCCCGGGACAGGGGGCTCAGCCCCAGCATTTT. Translated, it gives CASSQTPGQGAQPQHF.

This sequence joins TRBV6-5 and TRBJ2-3; D not resolved. This CDR3 contains 13 residues. V lost 0 bases and J lost 5, with 6 bases in between. Germline values: CDR1 MNHEY, CDR2 SVGAGI. In DNA form, the CDR3 reads TGTGCCAGCAGTTACTCGACGGTAGATACGCAGTATTTT. This gives the protein CASSYSTVDTQYF.

This chain connects TRBV6-1 to TRBJ1-6; D uncertain. CDR3 length: 13 amino acids. The V gene's germline CDR1 is MNHNS and CDR2 SASEGT. With 2 bases removed from V and 2 bases from J, the gap between germline ends came to 1 base. CDR3 sequence: CASSEPYNSPLHF. For the CDR3, the DNA is TGTGCCAGCAGTGAACCCTATAATTCACCCCTCCACTTT.

This clone was counted between two and nine times. V is TRBV7-6 and J is TRBJ1-5; D call uncertain. This CDR3 is built from 15 residues. Trimming left V 1 base short and J 2 bases short, with 9 bases between. CDR1 is SGHVS and CDR2 is FNYEAQ in the germline V gene. The chain's CDR3 is CASSLGEGGNQPQHF. For the CDR3, the DNA is TGTGCCAGCAGCTTAGGGGAGGGTGGCAATCAGCCCCAGCATTTT.